These T cell receptor beta chains were read from a single sample in a study of immune characterization of retroperitoneal liposarcoma. TCRdb reprocessed the PCR reads with MiXCR, giving one entry per CDR3 protein. Of 8,500 to 14,000 distinct CDR3 sequences listed, about 50% were seen once; the top ten hold about 10%. Sequencing input: tumor tissue. These receptors all stem from a female donor with retroperitoneal liposarcoma. CDR3s include the opening cysteine and the closing phenylalanine or tryptophan. The D gene is left open where the match is weak. Size is omitted from some rows. Given values are once, few, many or a class for expanded clones.

-	TRBD2	TRBJ2-3	TRBV6-5	CASSPLSGRPDTQYF	TGTGCCAGCAGTCCTCTCAGCGGGAGGCCAGATACGCAGTATTTT
-	TRBD2	TRBJ2-1	TRBV6-8	CASRPGALAGDNEQFF	TGTGCCAGCAGACCTGGGGCTTTAGCGGGAGACAATGAGCAGTTCTTC
-	TRBD2	TRBJ2-7	TRBV7-2	CASSLGGGGSFGGEQYF	TGTGCCAGCAGCTTAGGGGGAGGCGGGAGTTTTGGAGGCGAGCAGTACTTC
large	TRBD1	TRBJ2-5	TRBV6-1	CASSEAQTGGQETQYF	TGTGCCAGCAGTGAAGCCCAGACAGGGGGCCAAGAGACCCAGTACTTC
-	TRBD2	TRBJ2-3	TRBV6-1	CASSSSGGTLSTDTQYF	TGTGCCAGCAGTTCTAGCGGGGGCACCCTCAGCACAGATACGCAGTATTTT
-	-	TRBJ2-1	TRBV6-1	CASSEAARDNHEQFF	TGTGCCAGCAGTGAAGCTGCGCGGGATAACCACGAGCAGTTCTTC
-	-	TRBJ2-5	TRBV11-3	CASSPELFVETQYF	TGTGCCAGCAGCCCGGAACTGTTCGTAGAGACCCAGTACTTC
few	-	TRBJ2-1	TRBV7-2	CASSLWQGKNEQFF	TGTGCCAGCAGCTTATGGCAGGGGAAGAATGAGCAGTTCTTC
-	-	TRBJ2-5	TRBV7-2	CASSLAGDQETQYF	TGTGCCAGCAGCTTAGCGGGCGATCAAGAGACCCAGTACTTC
-	-	TRBJ2-3	TRBV11-2	CASSSRDPRADTQYF	TGTGCCAGCAGCTCCCGGGACCCGAGGGCAGATACGCAGTATTTT
-	TRBD1	TRBJ1-5	TRBV6-1	CASSEWGQGNSNQPQHF	TGTGCCAGCAGTGAATGGGGACAGGGAAATAGCAATCAGCCCCAGCATTTT
few	TRBD2	TRBJ2-1	TRBV12-3/TRBV12-4	CASGIRLAGGREQFF	TGTGCCAGCGGAATCCGACTAGCGGGGGGGCGTGAGCAGTTCTTC
few	-	TRBJ2-1	TRBV12-3/TRBV12-4	CASSRDIYNEQFF	TGTGCCAGCAGTCGGGACATCTACAATGAGCAGTTCTTC
-	-	TRBJ1-2	TRBV6-1	CASTNTGSYGYTF	TGTGCCAGCACCAACACAGGGAGCTATGGCTACACCTTC
-	-	TRBJ1-5	TRBV6-5	CASSRFVRAGSNQPQHF	TGTGCCAGCTCCCGGTTTGTTAGGGCTGGGAGCAATCAGCCCCAGCATTTT
-	TRBD2	TRBJ2-7	TRBV6-6	CASSYTPASTSGSRYEQYF	TGTGCCAGCAGTTACACCCCCGCATCCACTAGCGGTTCCCGCTACGAGCAGTACTTC
few	TRBD1	TRBJ2-7	TRBV6-5	CASSYSNYGTGAYEQYF	TGTGCCAGCAGTTACTCGAATTACGGGACAGGGGCATACGAGCAGTACTTC
-	TRBD1	TRBJ2-1	TRBV12-3/TRBV12-4	CASIRTGGFDEQFF	TGTGCCAGCATCCGGACAGGGGGCTTTGATGAGCAGTTCTTC
-	-	TRBJ2-7	TRBV6-1	CASSELGRSNEQYF	TGTGCCAGCAGTGAATTGGGGCGGTCAAACGAGCAGTACTTC
few	-	TRBJ1-2	TRBV10-3	CAISVPDSGYTF	TGTGCCATCAGTGTCCCAGATTCTGGCTACACCTTC
-	TRBD1	TRBJ1-2	TRBV27	CASSTTILRDRPNYGYTF	TGTGCCAGCAGTACAACTATCCTACGGGACAGGCCTAACTATGGCTACACCTTC
-	TRBD2	TRBJ2-7	TRBV7-2	CASSSRPGGVNEQYF	TGTGCCAGCAGCTCACGCCCGGGGGGGGTGAACGAGCAGTACTTC
few	-	TRBJ1-2	TRBV6-1	CASTTSVNYGYTF	TGTGCCAGCACCACTAGTGTGAACTATGGCTACACCTTC
-	-	TRBJ2-1	TRBV6-1	CASSWGETQFF	TGTGCCAGCAGTTGGGGGGAGACCCAGTTCTTC
-	TRBD2	TRBJ2-1	TRBV6-1	CASSASGGLAGVGEQFF	TGTGCCAGCAGTGCCTCAGGGGGACTAGCGGGAGTGGGTGAGCAGTTCTTC
-	TRBD1	TRBJ2-5	TRBV10-1	CANPMTGVEETQYF	TGCGCCAACCCCATGACAGGGGTGGAAGAGACCCAGTACTTC
few	TRBD2	TRBJ2-3	TRBV6-4	CASSDGSGSADTQYF	TGTGCCAGCAGTGACGGGAGCGGGAGTGCAGATACGCAGTATTTT
few	TRBD1	TRBJ2-5	TRBV6-1	CASSDLTGGTETQYF	TGTGCCAGCAGTGATCTGACAGGGGGCACTGAGACCCAGTACTTC
few	TRBD2	TRBJ2-7	TRBV11-2	CASSLVGGGSYEQYF	TGTGCCAGCAGCTTAGTGGGCGGGGGCTCCTACGAGCAGTACTTC
medium-sized	-	TRBJ2-4	TRBV7-2	CASSSSNSKNIQYF	TGTGCCAGCAGCAGTTCTAATTCCAAAAACATTCAGTACTTC
-	TRBD2	TRBJ2-7	TRBV27	CASSFPGGNEQYF	TGTGCCAGCAGTTTCCCGGGGGGAAACGAGCAGTACTTC
-	-	TRBJ2-1	TRBV6-1	CASRVPYTGEQFF	TGTGCCAGCAGAGTGCCCTACACGGGGGAGCAGTTCTTC
-	TRBD1	TRBJ1-1	TRBV12-3/TRBV12-4	CASSLGGQGKTEAFF	TGTGCCAGCAGTCTTGGCGGACAGGGGAAAACTGAAGCTTTCTTT
-	-	TRBJ2-5	TRBV6-1	CASSEEVWETQYF	TGTGCCAGCAGTGAAGAGGTTTGGGAGACCCAGTACTTC
-	TRBD2	TRBJ2-1	TRBV27	CASSAPGLAGLSSYNEQFF	TGTGCCAGCAGTGCACCGGGACTAGCGGGTCTAAGCTCCTACAATGAGCAGTTCTTC
-	TRBD1	TRBJ1-2	TRBV6-5	CASSLSTGGYNYGYTF	TGTGCCAGCAGTTTATCAACAGGGGGGTATAACTATGGCTACACCTTC
-	-	TRBJ2-1	TRBV6-1	CASSEGGAKNIQFF	TGTGCCAGCAGTGAAGGGGGTGCCAAAAACATTCAGTTCTTC
-	-	TRBJ2-1	TRBV7-6	CASSLSGSSYEQFF	TGTGCCAGCAGCTTAAGCGGGTCTAGTTATGAGCAGTTCTTC
once	-	TRBJ2-7	TRBV7-2	CASSSFYSYEQYF	TGTGCCAGCAGCTCTTTTTACTCCTACGAGCAGTACTTC
-	TRBD1	TRBJ2-7	TRBV27	CASSAGTGYEQYF	TGTGCCAGCAGTGCCGGGACAGGTTACGAGCAGTACTTC
-	TRBD1	TRBJ2-7	TRBV7-2	CASSFGTEYNEQYF	TGTGCCAGCAGCTTCGGGACAGAATACAATGAGCAGTACTTC
-	TRBD2	TRBJ2-7	TRBV27	CASTLRPGGDNEQYF	TGTGCCAGCACCCTTAGGCCGGGGGGAGATAACGAGCAGTACTTC
-	-	TRBJ2-1	TRBV7-2	CVSSPRGKGADEQFF	TGTGTCAGCAGCCCCCGTGGGAAGGGCGCCGACGAGCAGTTCTTC
-	TRBD2	TRBJ2-5	TRBV6-5	CASSELAGGRQETQYF	TGTGCCAGCAGTGAACTAGCGGGGGGGCGGCAAGAGACCCAGTACTTC
-	TRBD2	TRBJ2-3	TRBV6-9	CASSYGGLAGFTDTQYF	TGTGCCAGCAGTTACGGGGGACTAGCGGGATTCACAGATACGCAGTATTTT
medium-sized	TRBD2	TRBJ2-1	TRBV6-1	CASSSLAGNQETQFF	TGTGCCAGCAGTTCGCTAGCGGGGAACCAAGAGACCCAGTTCTTC
-	-	TRBJ2-5	TRBV25-1	CASSDPEETQYF	TGTGCCAGCAGTGATCCAGAAGAGACCCAGTACTTC
-	-	TRBJ1-5	TRBV6-1	CASSPGGGGNQPQHF	TGTGCCAGCAGTCCCGGGGGAGGGGGAAATCAGCCCCAGCATTTT
-	-	TRBJ2-1	TRBV6-1	CASSYGGVRETQFF	TGTGCCAGCAGTTACGGGGGAGTAAGAGAGACCCAGTTCTTC
medium-sized	TRBD2	TRBJ2-1	TRBV6-1	CASSFWTSGDSYNEQFF	TGTGCCAGCAGTTTCTGGACTAGCGGGGACTCCTACAATGAGCAGTTCTTC